This T cell receptor (beta chain) was identified during a study of radiotherapy plus CTLA-4 blockade in lung cancer (dated by TCRdb to 2017 to 2018). Regarding the study in general: Objective responses occurred in roughly 19% of enrolled patients, and around 29% achieved disease control. Findings and caveats that apply to the study as a whole: Increased serum interferon-beta after radiation, together with early dynamic changes in blood T cell clones, were reported to be the strongest predictors of response. After treatment with radiotherapy and ipilimumab, TCR clones that originated in tumors expanded in peripheral blood.

The study tested focal radiation therapy combined with CTLA-4 blockade (ipilimumab) in patients with chemo-refractory metastatic non-small-cell lung cancer. Receptor libraries were prepared by the immunoSEQ multiplex PCR assay. The source is immuneACCESS, and TCRdb retained only in-frame sequences with V and J called. Part of the clones is not carried over; for the studies checked, unresolved V genes explain less than half of this, and the remainder is unexplained. Here the sample has some 40,000 clones; more than 70% occur a single time. Of the sample, approximately 2.5% is held by the ten largest clones. Comments on this clone: Its cognate antigen has yet to be identified. The sample holds no much larger clone one base away, and base qualities are not on file.

Clipping removes 8 bases from V and 4 bases from J, with 11 as the unmatched junction base count. There are 16 amino acids in the CDR3, from cysteine to phenylalanine inclusive. Only the CDR3 portion is preserved as DNA: 48 bases, with reading frame beginning at the first base. For CDR1 and CDR2, the germline V gene (reference sequence) lists MNHEY and SMNVEV. Here the chain combines TRBV27 and TRBJ2-1; 10 central nucleotides agree with TRBD2. This receptor was identified in a human donor with non-small cell lung cancer whose response to radiotherapy plus ipilimumab could not be evaluated. The source was peripheral blood, collected from a patient treated with radiotherapy plus ipilimumab. The DNA is as follows: TGTGCCAGCCGCGATCGGAGCGGGGGGGGGTACAATGAGCAGTTCTTC. This sequence encodes CASRDRSGGGYNEQFF.